Below, 30 T cell receptor beta chains from the same sample are listed, as sequenced in a study of blood T cell repertoires in COVID-19. The data were produced by immunoSEQ multiplex PCR, yet TCRdb's version contains in-frame clones alone and is incomplete. In the table there are under 400,000 clones, 89% of which are singletons. Source material: peripheral blood. All receptors derive from a woman in her sixties or seventies with COVID-19, enrolled during active disease.

This clone was seen a handful of times. The chain couples TRBV11-2 to TRBJ2-5; D might be TRBD2 (6 bases). Trimming took off 0 bases at V and 4 bases at J, with 12 bases between the two ends. Germline CDR1 and CDR2: SGHAT and FQNNGV. This CDR3 is 15 amino acids long. The CDR3 nucleotides read TGTGCCAGCAGCTTAGATGGGGGGAGACGAGAGACCCAGTACTTC. This encodes CASSLDGGRRETQYF.

The chain has TRBV6-5 and TRBJ1-5; weak D call: TRBD1 (6 bases). The CDR3 runs to 16 residues. V was pared by 2 bases and J by 4 bases, with 15 bases between. Germline CDR1 reads MNHEY; CDR2 reads SVGAGI. The CDR3 nucleotides read TGTGCCAGCAGTTACGCAGGGGCCGCCGGAAATCAGCCCCAGCATTTT. Residues: CASSYAGAAGNQPQHF.

The chain uses TRBV5-1 and TRBJ1-4; a weak D match, TRBD1 (5 bases). Germline assignment: CDR1 SGHRS and CDR2 YFSETQ. CDR3 length equals 15 residues. The V and J ends lost 4 bases and 8 bases respectively, with 18 bases between them. CDR3 sequence (DNA): TGCGCCAGCAGCCTTCGTTCGGGCAGGGCGGAAAAACTGTTTTTT. As protein: CASSLRSGRAEKLFF.

The gene calls are TRBV6-4 and TRBJ1-2; the match to TRBD1 covers 7 bases. After removal of 6 bases from V and 7 bases from J, the junction contained 20 bases not matched to a gene. The CDR3 is 17 amino acids. Germline V gene lookup returns CDR1 MRHNA and CDR2 SNTAGT. This CDR3 is CASRTRREQGVRGGYTF. CDR3 in DNA: TGTGCCAGCAGGACCCGGAGGGAGCAGGGGGTTCGGGGTGGCTACACCTTC.

The CDR3 nucleotides read TGCAGCGGGCGGCAGGGATCCAACACTGAAGCTTTCTTT. Residues: CSGRQGSNTEAFF. This chain connects TRBV29-1 to TRBJ1-1; D is perhaps TRBD1 (5 bases). Trimming removed 7 bases from V and 2 bases from J, with 14 bases in between. This CDR3 has 13 amino acids. Per the germline V gene, CDR1 is SQVTM and CDR2 is ANQGSEA.

The V call is TRBV7-8, the J call TRBJ1-1; D might be TRBD1 (5 bases). CDR3 length: 15 residues. Germline CDR1 is SGHVS and CDR2 is FQNEAQ. Trimming removed 1 base from V and 0 bases from J, with 9 bases in between. The chain's CDR3 is CASSLETVLNTEAFF. CDR3 bases: TGTGCCAGCAGCTTAGAGACAGTTCTGAACACTGAAGCTTTCTTT.

CDR3 nucleotide sequence: TGTGCCAGCAGCCCACCGGGACAGGGCGCGGAAAAACTGTTTTTT. This sequence encodes CASSPPGQGAEKLFF. V usage is TRBV3-1 (or the pseudogene TRBV3-2) and J usage is TRBJ1-4, with 9 bases lining up with TRBD1. The V and J ends lost 4 bases and 8 bases, in that order; junction bases with no gene match: 8. Germline V lookup: CDR1 LGHDT, CDR2 YNNKEL (reference sequence). The CDR3 covers 15 residues.

The rearrangement uses TRBV2 and TRBJ2-3; 12 bases match TRBD2. This CDR3 has 16 amino acids. Germline assignment: CDR1 SNHLY and CDR2 FYNNEI. Losses at the gene ends were 1 base for V and 5 bases for J; bases not matched to a gene: 4. The chain's CDR3 is CASSEGQTSGGDTQYF. CDR3 bases: TGTGCCAGCAGTGAAGGACAGACTAGCGGGGGAGATACGCAGTATTTT.

The genes are TRBV25-1 and TRBJ1-4, with unresolved D. CDR1 and CDR2 from the germline V gene are MGHDK and SYGVNS. Trimming stripped 8 bases from V and 0 bases from J, with 16 bases between. The CDR3 extends over 16 amino acids. The CDR3 DNA reads TGTGCCAGCTCCTCTGCGTTAATCGCAACTAATGAAAAACTGTTTTTT. Amino acids: CASSSALIATNEKLFF.

This clone was recorded a few times. The rearrangement joins TRBV5-6 to TRBJ2-3, with TRBD1 identical over 8 bases. Germline V CDR1 and CDR2: SGHDT, YYEEEE. CDR3 length: 14 residues. J gave up 6 bases and V 3 bases, and 6 bases lay outside the gene matches. In DNA, the CDR3 is TGTGCCAGCAGCTCCGGGACAGGTCTGGATACGCAGTATTTT. Translating it yields CASSSGTGLDTQYF.

The table lists this clone with a few counts. The chain is built from TRBV5-1 and TRBJ1-1, with TRBD1 identical over 9 bases. The CDR3 consists of 16 residues. After removal of 0 bases from V and 0 bases from J, the junction contained 3 bases not matched to a gene. CDR1 and CDR2 (germline): SGHRS, YFSETQ. The CDR3 loop is CASSLVTGGMNTEAFF. The CDR3 bases are TGCGCCAGCAGCTTGGTTACAGGGGGCATGAACACTGAAGCTTTCTTT.

The chain combines TRBV27 with TRBJ1-1, with D possibly being TRBD1 (6 bases). This CDR3 contains 15 residues. CDR1 MNHEY and CDR2 SMNVEV come from the germline V gene (reference sequence). Trimming left V 3 bases short and J 6 bases short, with 17 bases between. The CDR3 spells CASSFSQGPLAEAFF. CDR3 nucleotides: TGTGCCAGCAGTTTTAGCCAGGGGCCTCTCGCTGAAGCTTTCTTT.

Only one count was recorded for this clone. This chain joins TRBV5-1 and TRBJ1-1; D might be TRBD1 (5 bases). The V gene's germline CDR1 is SGHRS and CDR2 YFSETQ. Trimming left V 2 bases short and J 1 base short, with 18 bases between. The CDR3 is 17 amino acids. CDR3 sequence: CASSFAAGSGGNTEAFF. The CDR3 coding sequence is TGCGCCAGCAGCTTCGCAGCGGGCAGTGGGGGGAACACTGAAGCTTTCTTT.

The rearrangement joins TRBV3-1 (or the pseudogene TRBV3-2) to TRBJ2-3; 9 positions match TRBD1. CDR3 length: 17 residues. With 4 bases clipped from V and 3 bases from J, the junction kept 11 bases outside the gene matches. The germline CDR1 and CDR2 sequences are LGHDT and YNNKEL (reference sequence). In nucleotides, the CDR3 is TGTGCCAGCAGCCCGGACAGGGGATCGTGGGTGACAGATACGCAGTATTTT. It codes for CASSPDRGSWVTDTQYF.

J is TRBJ2-2 and V is TRBV7-9; D may be TRBD2 (6 bases). Germline assignment: CDR1 SEHNR and CDR2 FQNEAQ (reference sequence). The CDR3 extends over 12 amino acids. V was shortened by 2 bases and J by 13 bases, with 11 bases between the two germline ends. The CDR3 sequence: CASSLQPRGLFF. In DNA form, the CDR3 reads TGTGCCAGCAGCTTACAACCGCGGGGGCTGTTTTTT.

This clone was seen a single time. This chain connects TRBV24-1 to TRBJ1-3; D gene ambiguous. Germline V CDR1 and CDR2: KGHDR, SFDVKD. The ends were cut back, 0 bases at V and 1 base at J, with 21 bases in the middle. The CDR3 loop spans 20 amino acids. The CDR3 DNA reads TGTGCCACCAGTGATTTGACATTGCCCGGGAGCCACTATTCTGGAAACACCATATATTTT. As protein: CATSDLTLPGSHYSGNTIYF.

V is TRBV29-1 and J is TRBJ1-2; D might be TRBD1 (5 bases). This CDR3 comprises 15 residues. Trimming removed 0 bases at V and 4 bases at J, with 15 bases between. CDR1 SQVTM and CDR2 ANQGSEA come from the germline V gene. The CDR3 here is CSVEDMFYRSYGYTF. The CDR3 DNA sequence: TGCAGCGTTGAAGATATGTTCTACAGGAGCTATGGCTACACCTTC.

The chain carries TRBV14 and TRBJ1-1, with D tentatively TRBD1 (6 bases). Germline assignment: CDR1 SGHDN and CDR2 FVKESK. The V end was cut by 4 bases, the J end by 4 bases, with 10 bases between. This CDR3 has 13 amino acids. The CDR3 region is CASSRQVSTEAFF. The CDR3, as DNA: TGTGCCAGCAGCCGACAGGTCTCCACTGAAGCTTTCTTT. The complete variable domain, with remaining parts taken from reference TRBV14 and TRBJ1-1, reads EAGVTQFPSHSVIEKGQTVTLRCDPISGHDNLYWYRRVMGKEIKFLLHFVKESKQDESGMPNNRFLAERTGGTYSTLKVQPAELEDSGVYFCASSRQVSTEAFFGQGTRLTVV.

The V call is TRBV7-7, the J call TRBJ2-2; 10 nucleotides agree with TRBD1. After removal of 6 bases from V and 7 bases from J, the junction contained 14 bases not matched to a gene. Germline assignment: CDR1 SSHAT and CDR2 FNYEAQ (reference sequence). CDR3 size: 17 residues. The CDR3, as DNA: TGTGCCAGCAGTTCAGGCCGACAGGGGGCTATGGGCGGGGAGCTGTTTTTT. Amino acid sequence: CASSSGRQGAMGGELFF.

This chain connects TRBV7-9 to TRBJ1-5; weak D call: TRBD1 (5 bases). V was cut by 6 bases and J by 0 bases, with 9 bases left in between. There are 14 residues in the CDR3. The germline gives CDR1 SEHNR, CDR2 FQNEAQ (reference sequence). The CDR3 here is CASSYQGSNQPQHF. As DNA, the CDR3 is TGTGCCAGCAGTTACCAGGGTAGCAATCAGCCCCAGCATTTT.

The rearrangement links TRBV5-8 to TRBJ1-2; no reliable D call. The ends were cut back, 0 bases at V and 6 bases at J, with 18 bases in the middle. The CDR3 extends over 16 amino acids. CDR1 and CDR2 (germline): SGHTS, YDEGEE. As DNA, the CDR3 is TGTGCCAGCAGCTTGGGACACGATCAAAGAGTAGATGGCTACACCTTC. Residues: CASSLGHDQRVDGYTF.

This clone qualifies as medium-sized (0.01 to 0.1%). This chain uses TRBV29-1 with TRBJ1-1, with D uncertain. CDR3 size: 11 residues. Germline loops: CDR1 SQVTM, CDR2 ANQGSEA. The V gene lost 5 bases and the J gene lost 7 bases, with 11 bases spanning the gap. CDR3 amino acids: CSVYVGVEAFF. DNA for the CDR3: TGCAGCGTTTACGTGGGAGTTGAAGCTTTCTTT.

V gene TRBV9 combines with J gene TRBJ1-2; possible D gene TRBD1, 6 bases. The CDR3 runs 12 residues. Trimming took off 3 bases at V and 7 bases at J, with 10 bases between the two ends. Germline loops: CDR1 SGDLS, CDR2 YYNGEE. The CDR3 is CASSADRIGYTF. The CDR3 DNA follows: TGTGCCAGCAGCGCGGACAGAATTGGCTACACCTTC.

The V gene is TRBV4-1, the J gene TRBJ2-1, with TRBD2 as a possible D gene (7 bases). Germline CDR1 and CDR2: MGHRA and YSYEKL. Trimming took 2 bases from V and 0 from J, leaving 23 bases between them. The CDR3 spans 20 residues. The CDR3: CASSQRKGGVQGLSYNEQFF. In nucleotides, the CDR3 is TGCGCCAGCAGCCAAAGGAAGGGGGGGGTTCAGGGGCTCTCCTACAATGAGCAGTTCTTC.

For the CDR3, the DNA is TGTGCCAGCAGTTACACTGGACAGGGAAATTCACCCCTCCACTTT. Translation: CASSYTGQGNSPLHF. The chain carries TRBV6-5 and TRBJ1-6; 8 bases agree with TRBD1. Germline loops: CDR1 MNHEY, CDR2 SVGAGI. V was clipped by 2 bases and J by 7 bases; unmatched bases: 4. The length of the CDR3 is 15 residues.

The V and J genes are TRBV5-1 and TRBJ2-2, with 8 bases fitting TRBD2. Germline values: CDR1 SGHRS, CDR2 YFSETQ. Trimming at V came to 0 bases and at J to 1 base, leaving 2 bases not matched to a gene. The CDR3 covers 16 residues. CDR3 sequence: CASSLAAGGNTGELFF. The CDR3 DNA sequence: TGCGCCAGCAGCTTGGCCGCGGGGGGGAACACCGGGGAGCTGTTTTTT.

The chain carries TRBV5-1 and TRBJ1-1; 8 bases agree with TRBD1. The CDR3 extends over 15 amino acids. CDR1 is SGHRS and CDR2 is YFSETQ in the germline V gene. Trimming removed 3 bases from V and 1 base from J; junction bases left unmatched: 5. The CDR3 here is CASSSQQGGNTEAFF. CDR3 sequence (DNA): TGCGCCAGCAGCTCGCAACAGGGGGGGAACACTGAAGCTTTCTTT.

The rearrangement uses TRBV5-1 and TRBJ2-3; 10 bases map to TRBD2. V was pared by 4 bases and J by 5 bases, with 13 bases of the junction left unmatched. The CDR3 consists of 17 residues. Germline V gene lookup returns CDR1 SGHRS and CDR2 YFSETQ. The CDR3 DNA sequence: TGCGCCAGCAGCCCACTGGGTCCTAGCGGGGGCCAAGATACGCAGTATTTT. Its protein is CASSPLGPSGGQDTQYF.

J is TRBJ1-1 and V is TRBV19; 8 positions match TRBD1. The CDR3 is 17 residues long. Germline V gives CDR1 LNHDA, CDR2 SQIVND (reference sequence). Trimming cost V 3 bases and J 2 bases; bases outside gene matches: 11. CDR3 sequence (DNA): TGTGCCAGTAGTATCTGGACAGGGTGGCCGGCTAACACTGAAGCTTTCTTT. Protein sequence: CASSIWTGWPANTEAFF.

The chain employs TRBV2 and TRBJ2-5; D may be TRBD1 (6 bases). Per germline, CDR1 SNHLY and CDR2 FYNNEI. The CDR3 extends over 13 amino acids. Trimming pared 8 bases from V and 5 bases from J, leaving 15 bases between. CDR3 nucleotide sequence: TGTGCCAGCGAAACAGGGCCCCGGGAGACCCAGTACTTC. It encodes CASETGPRETQYF.